This T cell receptor (beta chain) was identified in a study of shared clonotypes between healthy human individuals. Repertoires were generated with immunoSEQ multiplex PCR, while TCRdb's copy carries only in-frame clones and drops some. The repertoire holds some 700,000 clones, with around 91% as singletons. HIV-negative, healthy adults without recent acute infections or vaccinations were the donors. CDR3 length equals 15 residues. The V gene's germline CDR1 is SEHNR and CDR2 FQNEAQ (reference sequence). V lost 1 base and J 0 bases, leaving 9 bases between the germline ends. This clone was recorded once.

Material for sequencing was memory CD8+ T cells from PBMCs. Documented subset: CD45RO+ cells pooled with CCR7-negative TemRA cells. The clonotype originates from a man between 18 and 29 years old in good health. Some clones in this sample may be carry-over from other donors' samples. V and J are TRBV7-9 and TRBJ1-1; D is ambiguous. In DNA, the CDR3 is TGTGCCAGCAGCTTAGATTGGGAAATGAACACTGAAGCTTTCTTT. Translated, it gives CASSLDWEMNTEAFF.